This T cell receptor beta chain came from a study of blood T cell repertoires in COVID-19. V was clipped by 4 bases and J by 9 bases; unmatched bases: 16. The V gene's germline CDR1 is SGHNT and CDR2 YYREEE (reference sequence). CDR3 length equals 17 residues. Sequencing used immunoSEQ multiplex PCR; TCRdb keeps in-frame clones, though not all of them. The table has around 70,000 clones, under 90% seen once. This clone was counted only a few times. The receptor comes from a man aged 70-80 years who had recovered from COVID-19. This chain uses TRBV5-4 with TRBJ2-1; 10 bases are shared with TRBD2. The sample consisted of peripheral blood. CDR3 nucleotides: TGTGCCAGCAGCCTCTTCGGGGGAGCGGGGGGGCCGAGTGAGCAGTTCTTC. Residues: CASSLFGGAGGPSEQFF.